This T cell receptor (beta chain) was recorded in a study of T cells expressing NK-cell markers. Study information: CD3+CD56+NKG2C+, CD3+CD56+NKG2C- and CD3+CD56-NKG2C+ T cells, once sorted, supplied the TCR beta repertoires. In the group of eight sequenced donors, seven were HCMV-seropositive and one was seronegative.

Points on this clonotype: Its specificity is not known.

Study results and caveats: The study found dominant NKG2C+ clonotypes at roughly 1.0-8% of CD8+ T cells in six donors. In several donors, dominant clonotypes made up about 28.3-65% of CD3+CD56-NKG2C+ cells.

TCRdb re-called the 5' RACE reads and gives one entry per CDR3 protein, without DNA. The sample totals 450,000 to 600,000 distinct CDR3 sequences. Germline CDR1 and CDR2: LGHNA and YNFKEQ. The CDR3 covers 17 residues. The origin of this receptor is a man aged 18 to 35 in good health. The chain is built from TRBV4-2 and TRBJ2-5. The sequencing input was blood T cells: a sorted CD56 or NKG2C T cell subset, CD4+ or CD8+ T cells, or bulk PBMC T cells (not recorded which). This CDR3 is CASSQPTEGSYSETQYF.